Listed below are T cell receptor beta chains from one sample, sequenced in a study of Ad26.COV2.S vaccination and SARS-CoV-2 variants. The table came from immunoSEQ multiplex PCR; TCRdb's copy has only in-frame clones and leaves some out. The sample has around 340,000 clones; 70% to 90% are singletons. The starting material was peripheral blood, obtained in a trial of Ad26.COV2.S vaccine versus placebo. The source is a person between 18 and 60 years old who received the Ad26.COV2.S COVID-19 vaccine or a placebo. CDR3s include the opening cysteine and the closing phenylalanine or tryptophan. The D gene is left open where the match is weak. Not all rows give a size; the values are once, few, many and, for expanded clones, a class.

J gene	D gene	V gene	clone size	CDR3 DNA	CDR3 protein
TRBJ1-2	NA	TRBV12-3/TRBV12-4	NA	TGTGCCAGCAGGTCTACAGATCTCTACACCTTC	CASRSTDLYTF
TRBJ2-2	NA	TRBV10-2	NA	TGCGCCACCATAGAATCCGAATATATAAACACCGGGGAGCTGTTTTTT	CATIESEYINTGELFF
TRBJ2-1	NA	TRBV28	NA	TGTGCCAGCAGTGCGACAGGGGGAACAGCGGGGGAGCACCGCAATGAGCAGTTCTTC	CASSATGGTAGEHRNEQFF
TRBJ2-7	TRBD2	TRBV18	NA	TGTGCCAGCTCACGACTAGCGGGAGACCCCGTCGAGCAGTACTTC	CASSRLAGDPVEQYF
TRBJ2-4	NA	TRBV6-6	NA	TGTGCCAGCAGTTACCCCTACCCGAACATTCAGTACTTC	CASSYPYPNIQYF
TRBJ2-3	TRBD2	TRBV6-6	NA	TGTGCCAGCAGTTACTCAGCGGGGCTCGGTACAGATACGCAGTATTTT	CASSYSAGLGTDTQYF
TRBJ1-5	NA	TRBV27	NA	TGTGCCAGCAGTTTGACAGCCGCGAATCAGCCCCAGCATTTT	CASSLTAANQPQHF
TRBJ2-5	NA	TRBV6-2/TRBV6-3	NA	TGTGCCAGCAGTTACGTGGGAGCGGGGACCCAGTACTTC	CASSYVGAGTQYF
TRBJ2-7	NA	TRBV6-2/TRBV6-3	NA	TGTGCCAGCAGTTACTCGGTATACGAGCAGTACTTC	CASSYSVYEQYF
TRBJ2-5	NA	TRBV11-2	NA	TGTGCCAGCAGCCCCGAACGGTTGCCGGGGGAGACCCAGTACTTC	CASSPERLPGETQYF
TRBJ1-5	NA	TRBV4-3	NA	TGCGCCAGCAGCCAAGATGCATTCCGAGGGCAGCCCCAGCATTTT	CASSQDAFRGQPQHF
TRBJ2-7	NA	TRBV28	NA	TGTGCCAGCAGTCCGACAATTTTCGACGAGCAGTACTTC	CASSPTIFDEQYF
TRBJ1-4	NA	TRBV2	NA	TGTGCCAGCAGTGAGCCTGGGGGAGGGGAAAAACTGTTTTTT	CASSEPGGGEKLFF
TRBJ1-2	NA	TRBV18	NA	TGTGCCAGCTCACCACCAAGTCTATCGCCCCTCGGAAGAGGCTACACCTTC	CASSPPSLSPLGRGYTF
TRBJ1-4	NA	TRBV2	NA	TGTGCCAGCAGTGAAGCCGGGGGCCTGGATGAAAAACTGTTTTTT	CASSEAGGLDEKLFF
TRBJ2-2	NA	TRBV4-3	NA	TGCGCCAGCAGCCGGAATACCGGGGAGCTGTTTTTT	CASSRNTGELFF
TRBJ1-4	TRBD1	TRBV19	once	TGTGCCAGTAGTACCGGACCGGGACAGGGATTTATTGGCGGAAAACTGTTTTTT	CASSTGPGQGFIGGKLFF
TRBJ1-5	NA	TRBV5-3	NA	TGTGCCAGAGGTTCAGGGGCTTCATTTCAGCCCCAGCATTTT	CARGSGASFQPQHF
TRBJ2-3	NA	TRBV9	NA	TGTGCCAGCAGCGTAGTAGTCAGAAGCACAGATACGCAGTATTTT	CASSVVVRSTDTQYF
TRBJ2-2	NA	TRBV5-4	NA	TGTGCCAGCAGCTTGTTCGGGGGCGGGGAGCTGTTTTTT	CASSLFGGGELFF
TRBJ1-5	NA	TRBV19	once	TGTGCCAGTAGTATAAGCAGTTGGCAGCCCCAGCATTTT	CASSISSWQPQHF
TRBJ1-1	NA	TRBV6-5	NA	TGTGCCAGCAGTTACTTCGGCAGGGACACTGAAGCTTTCTTT	CASSYFGRDTEAFF
TRBJ2-3	NA	TRBV19	NA	TGTGCCAGTAACAAACAGGGATTCTCCTCTAGAGTCTACACAGATACGCAGTATTTT	CASNKQGFSSRVYTDTQYF
TRBJ2-7	NA	TRBV29-1	NA	TGCAGCGTTGAAGGCGAGGGTACCTACGAGCAGTACTTC	CSVEGEGTYEQYF
TRBJ2-7	NA	TRBV6-5	NA	TGTGCCAGCAGTTACTCGTACGTCAAGTCCTACGAGCAGTACTTC	CASSYSYVKSYEQYF
TRBJ1-1	NA	TRBV5-1	NA	TGCGCCAGCAGCTCGACAGGACCCCCGGGGACTGAAGCTTTCTTT	CASSSTGPPGTEAFF
TRBJ2-4	TRBD2	TRBV10-3	NA	TGTGCCATCAGTGAGCTGGCAGCGGGAGAGGGAAACATTCAGTACTTC	CAISELAAGEGNIQYF
TRBJ2-6	NA	TRBV10-3	NA	TGTGCCATCAGTGGGCAGCTGTCTGGGGCCAACGTCCTGACTTTC	CAISGQLSGANVLTF
TRBJ1-1	NA	TRBV19	NA	TGTGCCAGTAGTTTGAACGGGAATCCCACTGAAGCTTTCTTT	CASSLNGNPTEAFF
TRBJ2-5	TRBD1	TRBV24-1	NA	TGTGCCACAAGGGACAGGGGGGAAGAGACCCAGTACTTC	CATRDRGEETQYF
TRBJ2-7	NA	TRBV6-2/TRBV6-3	NA	TGTGCCAGCAGTGACGGACAGACCTACGAGCAGTACTTC	CASSDGQTYEQYF
TRBJ2-1	TRBD2	TRBV5-1	NA	TGCGCCAGCAGCTTGGCCGGGACTAGCGGGATAGATGGCAATGAGCAGTTCTTC	CASSLAGTSGIDGNEQFF
TRBJ1-1	NA	TRBV28	NA	TGTGCCAGCAGCCGTCGGAATGGGAACACTGAAGCTTTCTTT	CASSRRNGNTEAFF
TRBJ2-7	TRBD1	TRBV5-6	NA	TGTGCCAGCAGCTTGGGGAGGACAGGGTCCTACGAGCAGTACTTC	CASSLGRTGSYEQYF
TRBJ2-3	TRBD2	TRBV6-5	NA	TGTGCCAGCAAAGTTAATAGCGGGAGTACAGATACGCAGTATTTT	CASKVNSGSTDTQYF